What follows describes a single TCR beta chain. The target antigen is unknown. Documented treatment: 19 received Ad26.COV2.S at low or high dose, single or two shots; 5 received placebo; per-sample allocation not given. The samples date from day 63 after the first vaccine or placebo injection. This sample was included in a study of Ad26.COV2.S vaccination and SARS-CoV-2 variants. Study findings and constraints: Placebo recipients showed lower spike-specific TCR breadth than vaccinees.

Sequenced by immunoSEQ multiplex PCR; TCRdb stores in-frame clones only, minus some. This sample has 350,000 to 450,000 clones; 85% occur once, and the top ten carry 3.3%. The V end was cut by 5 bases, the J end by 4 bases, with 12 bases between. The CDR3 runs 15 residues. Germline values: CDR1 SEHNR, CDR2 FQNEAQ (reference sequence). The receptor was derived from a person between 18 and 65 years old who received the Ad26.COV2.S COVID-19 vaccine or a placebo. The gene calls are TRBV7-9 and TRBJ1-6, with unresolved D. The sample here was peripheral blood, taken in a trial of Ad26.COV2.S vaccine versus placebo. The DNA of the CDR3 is TGTGCCAGCAGCGTGACGGGGAATTATAATTCACCCCTCCACTTT. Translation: CASSVTGNYNSPLHF.